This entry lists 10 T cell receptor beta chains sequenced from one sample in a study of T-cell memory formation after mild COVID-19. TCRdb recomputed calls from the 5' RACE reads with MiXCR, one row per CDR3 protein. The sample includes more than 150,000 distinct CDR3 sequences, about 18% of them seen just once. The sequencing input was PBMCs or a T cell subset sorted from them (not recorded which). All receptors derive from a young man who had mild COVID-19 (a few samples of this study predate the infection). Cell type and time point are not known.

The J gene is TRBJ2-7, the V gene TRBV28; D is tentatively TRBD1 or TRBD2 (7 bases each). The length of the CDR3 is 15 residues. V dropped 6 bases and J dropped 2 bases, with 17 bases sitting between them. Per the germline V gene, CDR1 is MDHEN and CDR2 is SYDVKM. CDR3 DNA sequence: TGTGCCAGCAGCTCAGGGGGGGCGGATACCTACGAGCAGTACGTC. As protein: CASSSGGADTYEQYV.

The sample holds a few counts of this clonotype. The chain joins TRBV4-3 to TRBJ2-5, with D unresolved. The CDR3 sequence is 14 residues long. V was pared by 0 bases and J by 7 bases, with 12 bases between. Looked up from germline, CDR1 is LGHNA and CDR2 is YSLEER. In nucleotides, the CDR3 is TGCGCCAGCAGCCAAGATCTGACCCGAGGGACCCAGTACTTC. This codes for CASSQDLTRGTQYF.

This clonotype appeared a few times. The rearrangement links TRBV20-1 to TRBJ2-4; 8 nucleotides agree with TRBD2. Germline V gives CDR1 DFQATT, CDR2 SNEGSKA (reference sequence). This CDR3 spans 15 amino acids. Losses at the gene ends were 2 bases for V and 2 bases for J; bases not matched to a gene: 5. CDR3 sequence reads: CSARQRGLTKNIQYF. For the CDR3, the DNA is TGCAGTGCTAGACAGCGGGGGCTTACCAAAAACATTCAGTACTTC.

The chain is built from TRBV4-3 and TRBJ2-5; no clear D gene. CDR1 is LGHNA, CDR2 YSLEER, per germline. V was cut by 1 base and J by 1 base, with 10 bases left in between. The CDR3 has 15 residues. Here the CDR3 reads CASSQGAALQETQYF. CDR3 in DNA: TGCGCCAGCAGCCAAGGGGCTGCCCTCCAAGAGACCCAGTACTTC.

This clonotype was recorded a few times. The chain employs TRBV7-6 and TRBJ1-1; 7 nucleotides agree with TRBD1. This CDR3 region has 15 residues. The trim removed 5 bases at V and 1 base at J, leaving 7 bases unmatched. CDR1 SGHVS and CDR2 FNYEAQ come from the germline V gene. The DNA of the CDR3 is TGTGCCAGCAGCAAGGGACAGACAGCGAACACTGAAGCTTTCTTT. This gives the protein CASSKGQTANTEAFF. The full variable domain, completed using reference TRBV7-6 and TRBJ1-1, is GAGVSQSPRYKVTKRGQDVALRCDPISGHVSLYWYRQALGQGPEFLTYFNYEAQQDKSGLPNDRFSAERPEGSISTLTIQRTEQRDSAMYRCASSKGQTANTEAFFGQGTRLTVV.

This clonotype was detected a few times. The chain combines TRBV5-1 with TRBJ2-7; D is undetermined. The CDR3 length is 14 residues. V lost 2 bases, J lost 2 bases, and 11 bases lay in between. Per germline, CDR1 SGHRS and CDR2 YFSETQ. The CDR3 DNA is TGCGCCAGCAGCTTAGGCGGCGGTCCCTACGAGCAGTACGTC. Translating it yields CASSLGGGPYEQYV.

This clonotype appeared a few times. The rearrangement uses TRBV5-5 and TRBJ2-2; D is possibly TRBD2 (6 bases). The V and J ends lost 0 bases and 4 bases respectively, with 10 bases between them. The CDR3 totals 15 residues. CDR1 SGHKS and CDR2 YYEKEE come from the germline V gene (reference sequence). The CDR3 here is CASSLGLVSTGELFF. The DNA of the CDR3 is TGTGCCAGCAGCTTGGGACTAGTCAGCACCGGGGAGCTGTTTTTT.

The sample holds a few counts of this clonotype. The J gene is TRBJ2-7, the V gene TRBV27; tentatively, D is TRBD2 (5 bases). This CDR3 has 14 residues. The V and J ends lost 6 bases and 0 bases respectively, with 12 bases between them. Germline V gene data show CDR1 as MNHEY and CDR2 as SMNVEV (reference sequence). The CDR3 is CASSLVEASYEQYF. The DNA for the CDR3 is TGTGCCAGCAGCCTCGTGGAGGCCTCCTACGAGCAGTACTTC.

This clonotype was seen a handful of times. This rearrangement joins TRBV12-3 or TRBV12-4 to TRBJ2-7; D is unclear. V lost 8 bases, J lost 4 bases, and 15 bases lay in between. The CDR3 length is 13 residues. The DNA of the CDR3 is TGTGCCAGCGTCCACCCTGGGTCTTACGAGCAGTACTTC. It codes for CASVHPGSYEQYF.

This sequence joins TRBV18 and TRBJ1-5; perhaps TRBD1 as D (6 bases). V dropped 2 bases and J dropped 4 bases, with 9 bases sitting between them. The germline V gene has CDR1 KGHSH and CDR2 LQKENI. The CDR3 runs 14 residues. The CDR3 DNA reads TGTGCCAGCTCACCAATGGACAGAAATCAGCCCCAGCATTTT. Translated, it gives CASSPMDRNQPQHF.